This TCR beta chain stems from a study of shared T cell receptors in the human thymus (dated by TCRdb to the early 2020s). Turning to the overall study: The study examined how self-reactive, shared T-cell receptor alpha chains are generated in the human thymus.

Library generation was performed with the immunoSEQ multiplex PCR assay. The source is immuneACCESS, and TCRdb retained only in-frame sequences with V and J called. Part of the clones is not carried over; for the studies checked, unresolved V genes explain less than half of this, and the remainder is unexplained. Here the sample has roughly 710,000 clones; 70% to 90% occur a single time. Roughly 0.01% of the sample lies in the top ten. Remarks on this clone: It lacks a known antigen. Base qualities are missing; no much larger clone stands one base away.

Taken from the germline V gene, the CDR1 and CDR2 loops are SGHTA and FQGNSA. The CDR3 numbers 14 residues from cysteine through phenylalanine. Only CDR3 DNA remains: 42 bases, in frame from the first base. V is reduced by 4 bases and J by 0 bases, leaving a spacing of 9 bases between them. The same sample was also used in a study of human thymus T cells. The second study reports: The donors were immunologically healthy infants in Finland who had open corrective cardiac surgery for congenital heart defects. The thymus tissue came from surgical resects taken out during corrective cardiac surgery. Both the thymic and the peripheral blood repertoires appeared to show biased V and J gene segment usage. Highly overlapping thymic TCR repertoires among unrelated individuals were reported in the related research. The study characterized TCR alpha and beta repertoires from about 8 infant thymus samples and a few related peripheral blood samples. The cohort included about 6 male and a couple of female infants, with donor ages spanning 7 to 244 days. Thymocytes were mechanically released from the tissue and were stored as pellets of roughly 10-32 million cells at -70 degrees C. Genomic DNA was extracted from frozen cell pellets with a QIAsymphony instrument. The immunoSEQ multiplex PCR assay was used to amplify the TCRB and TCRAD loci from a standardized amount of quality-controlled genomic DNA. The V(D)J region was spanned by amplicons of a length sufficient to cover the CDR3 and to identify V and J genes. The commercial immunoSEQ service was used to sequence amplicons on an Illumina platform. Primer bias and sequencing errors were corrected using previously described methods, and TCRAD and TCRB definitions followed the IMGT database. The repertoires were analysed using immunoSEQ Analyzer 3.0 and VDJTools for basic statistics, V/J segment usage, diversity estimates, rarefaction and pairwise overlap. Diversity was estimated using the Chao1, ChaoE, Efron-Thisted, Shannon and inverse Simpson indices, and was also estimated on datasets down-sampled to the size of the smallest sample. Repertoire overlap was determined by strict matching of CDR3 nucleotide sequence, V gene and J gene, and Jaccard-based multidimensional scaling clustering was applied. Thymus samples yielded on average approximately 860,000 unique TCRB clonotypes, compared with around 79,000 from blood samples.

Sequenced sample: thymocytes. This receptor was identified in a girl in the first two years of life with a congenital heart defect. Donor details come from another sample of the same person, matched by shared clones. The V and J genes are TRBV7-2 and TRBJ1-2; the D gene cannot be named for sure. The DNA sequence is TGTGCCAGCAGCTCGCGGGAACCTAACTATGGCTACACCTTC. This encodes CASSSREPNYGYTF. The entire variable domain, with the stretches around the CDR3 drawn from the reference TRBV7-2 and TRBJ1-2 proteins, is GAGVSQSPSNKVTEKGKDVELRCDPISGHTALYWYRQSLGQGLEFLIYFQGNSAPDKSGLPSDRFSAERTGGSVSTLTIQRTQQEDSAVYLCASSSREPNYGYTFGSGTRLTVV.